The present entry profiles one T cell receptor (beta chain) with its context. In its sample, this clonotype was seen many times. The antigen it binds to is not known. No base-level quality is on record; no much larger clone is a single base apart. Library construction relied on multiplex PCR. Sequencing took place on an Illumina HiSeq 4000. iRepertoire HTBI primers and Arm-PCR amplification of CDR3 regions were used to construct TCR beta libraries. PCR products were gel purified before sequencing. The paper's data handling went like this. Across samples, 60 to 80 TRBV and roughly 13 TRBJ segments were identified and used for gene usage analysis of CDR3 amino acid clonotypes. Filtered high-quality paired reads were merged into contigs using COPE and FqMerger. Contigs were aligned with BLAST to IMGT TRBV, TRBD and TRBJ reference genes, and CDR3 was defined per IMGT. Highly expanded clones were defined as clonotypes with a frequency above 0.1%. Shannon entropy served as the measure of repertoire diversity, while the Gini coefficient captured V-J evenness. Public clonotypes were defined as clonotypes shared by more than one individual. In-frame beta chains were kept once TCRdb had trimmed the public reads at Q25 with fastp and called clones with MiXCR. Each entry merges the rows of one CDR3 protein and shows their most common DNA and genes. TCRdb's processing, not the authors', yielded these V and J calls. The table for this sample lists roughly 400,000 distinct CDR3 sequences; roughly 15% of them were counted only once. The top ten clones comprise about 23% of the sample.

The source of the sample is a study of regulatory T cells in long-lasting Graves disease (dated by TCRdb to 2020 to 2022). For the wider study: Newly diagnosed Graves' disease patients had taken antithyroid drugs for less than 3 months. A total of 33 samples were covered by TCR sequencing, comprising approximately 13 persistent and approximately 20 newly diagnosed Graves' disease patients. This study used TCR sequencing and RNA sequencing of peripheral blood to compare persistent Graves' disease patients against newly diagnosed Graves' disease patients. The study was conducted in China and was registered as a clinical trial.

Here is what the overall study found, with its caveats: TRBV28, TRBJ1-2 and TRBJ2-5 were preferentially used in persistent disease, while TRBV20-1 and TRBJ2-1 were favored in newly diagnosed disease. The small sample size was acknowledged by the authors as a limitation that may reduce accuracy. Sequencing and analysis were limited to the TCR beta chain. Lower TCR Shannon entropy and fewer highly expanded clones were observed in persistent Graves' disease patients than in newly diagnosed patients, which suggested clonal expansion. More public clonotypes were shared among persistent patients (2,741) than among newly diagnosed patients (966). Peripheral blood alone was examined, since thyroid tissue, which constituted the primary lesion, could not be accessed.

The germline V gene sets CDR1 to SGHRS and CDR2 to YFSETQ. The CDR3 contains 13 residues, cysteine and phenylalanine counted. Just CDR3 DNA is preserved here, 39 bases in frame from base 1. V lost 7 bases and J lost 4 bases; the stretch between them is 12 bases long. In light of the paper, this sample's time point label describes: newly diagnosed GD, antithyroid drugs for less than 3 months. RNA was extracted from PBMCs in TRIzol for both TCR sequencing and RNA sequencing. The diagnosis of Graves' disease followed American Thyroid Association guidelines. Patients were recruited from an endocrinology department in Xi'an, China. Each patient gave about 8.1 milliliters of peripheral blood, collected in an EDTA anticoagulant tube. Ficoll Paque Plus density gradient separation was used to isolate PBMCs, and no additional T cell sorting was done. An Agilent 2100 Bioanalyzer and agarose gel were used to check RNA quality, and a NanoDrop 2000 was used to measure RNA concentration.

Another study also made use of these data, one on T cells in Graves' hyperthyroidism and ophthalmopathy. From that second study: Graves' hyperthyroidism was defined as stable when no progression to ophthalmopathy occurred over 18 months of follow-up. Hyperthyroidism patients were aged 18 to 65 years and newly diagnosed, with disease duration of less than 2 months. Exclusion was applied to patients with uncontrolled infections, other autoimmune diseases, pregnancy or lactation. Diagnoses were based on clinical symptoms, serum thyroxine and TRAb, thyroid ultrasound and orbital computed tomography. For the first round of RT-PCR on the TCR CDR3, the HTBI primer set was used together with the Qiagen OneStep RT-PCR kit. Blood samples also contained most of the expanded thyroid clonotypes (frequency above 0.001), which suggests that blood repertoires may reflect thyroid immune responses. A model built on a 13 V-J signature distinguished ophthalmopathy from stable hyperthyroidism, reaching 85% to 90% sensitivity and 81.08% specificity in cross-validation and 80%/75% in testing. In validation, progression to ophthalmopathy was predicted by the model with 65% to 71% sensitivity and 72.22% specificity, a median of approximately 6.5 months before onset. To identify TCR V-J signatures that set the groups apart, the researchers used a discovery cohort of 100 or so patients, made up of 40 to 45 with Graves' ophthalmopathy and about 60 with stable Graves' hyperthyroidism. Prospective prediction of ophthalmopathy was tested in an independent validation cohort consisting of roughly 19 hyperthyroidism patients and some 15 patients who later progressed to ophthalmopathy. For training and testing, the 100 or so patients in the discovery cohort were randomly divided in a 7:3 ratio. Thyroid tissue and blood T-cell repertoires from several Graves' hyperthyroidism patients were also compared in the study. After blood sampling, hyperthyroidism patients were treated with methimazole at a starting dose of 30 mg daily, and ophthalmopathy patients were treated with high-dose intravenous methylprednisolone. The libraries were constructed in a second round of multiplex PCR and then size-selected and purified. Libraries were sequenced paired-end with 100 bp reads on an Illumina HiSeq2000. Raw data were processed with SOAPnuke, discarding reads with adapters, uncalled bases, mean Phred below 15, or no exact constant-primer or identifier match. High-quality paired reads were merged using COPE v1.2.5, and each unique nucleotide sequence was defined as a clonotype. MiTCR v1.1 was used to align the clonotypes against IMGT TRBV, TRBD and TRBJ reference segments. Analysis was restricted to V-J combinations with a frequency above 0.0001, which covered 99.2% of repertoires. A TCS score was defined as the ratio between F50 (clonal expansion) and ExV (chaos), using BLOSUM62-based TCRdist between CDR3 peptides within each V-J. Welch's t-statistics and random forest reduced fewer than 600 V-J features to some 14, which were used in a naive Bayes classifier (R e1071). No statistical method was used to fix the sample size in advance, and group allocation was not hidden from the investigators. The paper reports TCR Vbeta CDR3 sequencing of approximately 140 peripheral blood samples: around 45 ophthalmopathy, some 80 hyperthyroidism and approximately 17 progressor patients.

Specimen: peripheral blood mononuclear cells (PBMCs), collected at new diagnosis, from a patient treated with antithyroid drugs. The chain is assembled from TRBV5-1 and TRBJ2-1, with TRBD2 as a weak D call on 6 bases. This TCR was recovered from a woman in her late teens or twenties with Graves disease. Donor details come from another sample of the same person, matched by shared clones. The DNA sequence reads TGCGCCAGCGGTAGCGGCTATTACAATGAGCAGTTCTTC. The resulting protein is CASGSGYYNEQFF.